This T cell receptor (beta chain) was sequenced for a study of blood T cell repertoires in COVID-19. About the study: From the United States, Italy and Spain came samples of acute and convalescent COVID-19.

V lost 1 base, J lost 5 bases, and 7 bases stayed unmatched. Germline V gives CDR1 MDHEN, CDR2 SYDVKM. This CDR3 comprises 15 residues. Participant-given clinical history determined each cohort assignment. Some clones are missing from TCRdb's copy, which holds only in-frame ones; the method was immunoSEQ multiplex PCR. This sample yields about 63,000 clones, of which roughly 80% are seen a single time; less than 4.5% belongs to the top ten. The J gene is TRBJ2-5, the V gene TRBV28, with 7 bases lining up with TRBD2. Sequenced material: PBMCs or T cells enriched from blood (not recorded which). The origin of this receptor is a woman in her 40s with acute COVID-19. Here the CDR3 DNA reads TGTGCCAGCAGTTTATCCCAGGGACTACCGGAGACCCAGTACTTC. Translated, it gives CASSLSQGLPETQYF.